These 21 T cell receptor beta chains were sequenced from one sample in a study of T cells after yellow fever vaccination. TCRdb called the 5' RACE reads again in MiXCR, with one record for every CDR3 protein. Here the sample spans 150,000 or so distinct CDR3 sequences, less than 8.5% being singletons. Material: CD4+ T cells sorted from PBMCs, obtained 10 days after the yellow fever booster vaccination. The receptors were gathered from a man between 25 and 39 years old who received the YFV17D yellow fever vaccine.

This clonotype was detected many times. This chain links TRBV28 with TRBJ2-2; weak D call: TRBD1 (5 bases). The V gene lost 4 bases and the J gene lost 6 bases, with 12 bases spanning the gap. The CDR3 consists of 14 residues. Germline lookup yields CDR1 MDHEN and CDR2 SYDVKM. CDR3 nucleotides: TGTGCCAGCAGTTCTCCAGGGATGGCCGGGGAGCTGTTTTTT. It encodes CASSSPGMAGELFF.

This clonotype occurred many times. The chain couples TRBV6-2 or TRBV6-3 to TRBJ2-7; TRBD1 matches at 10 bases. The V segment lost 2 bases and the J segment 1 base; nucleotides outside the gene matches: 5. In germline, CDR1 is MNHEY, CDR2 SVGEGT. The CDR3 is made up of 16 amino acids. CDR3 loop: CASSYGAGQGSYEQYF. The CDR3 nucleotides read TGTGCCAGCAGTTACGGTGCGGGACAGGGGTCCTACGAGCAGTACTTC.

This clonotype appeared a single time. This chain connects TRBV2 to TRBJ2-7; a possible D gene is TRBD2 (5 bases). Trimming shortened V by 10 bases and J by 5 bases, and 15 bases separated the two germline ends. In germline, CDR1 is SNHLY, CDR2 FYNNEI. This CDR3 comprises 12 residues. The CDR3 DNA sequence: TGTGCCATCTGTTTAGACTACCACGAGCAGTACTTC. Protein sequence: CAICLDYHEQYF.

This clonotype was picked up a small number of times. This sequence joins TRBV5-1 and TRBJ2-7; D is uncertain. CDR3 length: 12 amino acids. V gave up 0 bases and J gave up 7 bases, with 8 bases separating them. Looked up from germline, CDR1 is SGHRS and CDR2 is YFSETQ. The CDR3 nucleotides are TGCGCCAGCAGCTTGGATTTAAGGGAGCAGTACTTC. Residues: CASSLDLREQYF.

This clonotype was picked up a small number of times. This sequence joins TRBV20-1 and TRBJ1-6; D gene ambiguous. The CDR3 extends over 12 amino acids. The V end was cut by 6 bases, the J end by 5 bases, with 8 bases between. Per germline, CDR1 DFQATT and CDR2 SNEGSKA (reference sequence). This CDR3 reads CSATQDNSPLHF. CDR3 nucleotides: TGCAGTGCCACTCAAGATAATTCACCCCTCCACTTT.

V is TRBV5-6 and J is TRBJ2-7, with D possibly being TRBD1 or TRBD2 (5 bases each). The V gene lost 3 bases and the J gene lost 9 bases, with 22 bases spanning the gap. The CDR3 loop spans 15 amino acids. The germline V gene has CDR1 SGHDT and CDR2 YYEEEE. This CDR3 reads CASSSPRDGSQAQYF. The CDR3 bases are TGTGCCAGCAGCTCTCCCCGGGACGGATCCCAAGCGCAGTACTTC.

The sample holds many counts of this clonotype. This rearrangement joins TRBV7-2 to TRBJ1-1, with D possibly being TRBD1 (5 bases). The V end was cut by 1 base, the J end by 8 bases, with 11 bases between. The CDR3 has 13 residues. Germline-derived CDR1 and CDR2 are SGHTA and FQGNSA. The CDR3 here is CASSLEQVREAFF. CDR3 nucleotide sequence: TGTGCCAGCAGCTTAGAACAGGTTCGCGAAGCTTTCTTT.

This clonotype was seen at least ten times. V gene TRBV6-5 combines with J gene TRBJ2-1, with a weak D call TRBD2 (5 bases). Germline V gene data show CDR1 as MNHEY and CDR2 as SVGAGI. CDR3 size: 12 residues. V lost 2 bases, J lost 10 bases, and 9 bases lay in between. CDR3 protein: CASSYTRGEQFF. DNA for the CDR3: TGTGCCAGCAGTTACACTAGAGGCGAGCAGTTCTTC.

The sample holds many counts of this clonotype. The rearrangement joins TRBV7-2 to TRBJ1-6; 10 bases agree with TRBD1. The ends lost 6 bases at V and 8 bases at J; junction bases unmatched: 4. Germline loops: CDR1 SGHTA, CDR2 FQGNSA. CDR3 length: 14 amino acids. The CDR3 DNA reads as TGTGCCAGCAGGGCCGGGACAGGGGATTCACCCCTCCACTTT. Protein sequence: CASRAGTGDSPLHF.

This clonotype appeared a few times. V gene TRBV7-2 combines with J gene TRBJ1-3; 7 nucleotides align to TRBD1. The ends lost 1 base at V and 1 base at J; junction bases unmatched: 1. Germline lookup yields CDR1 SGHTA and CDR2 FQGNSA. The CDR3 has 15 residues. CDR3 sequence reads: CASSLGDSSGNTIYF. The CDR3 region has the DNA TGTGCCAGCAGCTTAGGGGACAGTTCTGGAAACACCATATATTTT.

This clonotype appeared a few times. In DNA, the CDR3 is TGTGCCTGGAGTAACGGCGGGAGAACTGAGCAGTTCTTC. It translates to CAWSNGGRTEQFF. This rearrangement joins TRBV30 to TRBJ2-1; 7 bases map to TRBD2. This CDR3 comprises 13 residues. Germline lookup yields CDR1 GTSNPN and CDR2 SVGIG (reference sequence). V trimming: 2 bases; J trimming: 9 bases; junction bases outside the gene matches: 7.

The chain combines TRBV19 with TRBJ1-4; D unclear. From germline, CDR1 is LNHDA and CDR2 SQIVND (reference sequence). V was shortened by 2 bases and J by 5 bases, with 12 bases between the two germline ends. The CDR3 spans 15 residues. The chain's CDR3 is CASSIFWKTNEKLFF. CDR3 DNA: TGTGCCAGTAGTATATTTTGGAAGACGAATGAAAAACTGTTTTTT.

This clonotype was detected ten times or more. One end of the junction fails to match germline, which may point to a read error. The CDR3 reads CSAEAGNTDTQYF. The DNA for the CDR3 is TGCAGCGCTGAAGCGGGGAACACAGATACGCAGTATTTT. The V gene is TRBV29-1, the J gene TRBJ2-3, with 7 bases fitting TRBD2. The CDR3 runs 13 residues. Germline values: CDR1 SQVTM, CDR2 ANQGSEA.

This clonotype was recorded many times. This rearrangement joins TRBV7-2 to TRBJ2-7; D is undetermined. V was shortened by 4 bases and J by 3 bases, with 10 bases between the two germline ends. The CDR3 spans 13 residues. Germline V gives CDR1 SGHTA, CDR2 FQGNSA. CDR3 sequence reads: CASSSRVDYEQYF. For the CDR3, the DNA is TGTGCCAGCAGCTCACGGGTGGACTACGAGCAGTACTTC.

The rearrangement links TRBV5-4 to TRBJ2-7; D ambiguous. This CDR3 contains 14 residues. CDR1 and CDR2 from the germline V gene are SGHNT and YYREEE (reference sequence). V lost 4 bases and J 0 bases, leaving 11 bases between the germline ends. The CDR3 region is CASSSQLSSYEQYF. The CDR3 DNA sequence: TGTGCCAGCAGCAGCCAACTAAGCTCCTACGAGCAGTACTTC. Full variable domain (rest looked up from reference TRBV5-4 and TRBJ2-7): ETGVTQSPTHLIKTRGQQVTLRCSSQSGHNTVSWYQQALGQGPQFIFQYYREEENGRGNFPPRFSGLQFPNYSSELNVNALELDDSALYLCASSSQLSSYEQYFGPGTRLTVT.

This clonotype was observed at least ten times. The chain uses TRBV29-1 and TRBJ2-3, with a tentative D call TRBD1 (5 bases). Trimming shortened V by 6 bases and J by 4 bases, and 14 bases separated the two germline ends. The germline V gene encodes CDR1 SQVTM and CDR2 ANQGSEA. The CDR3 is 13 amino acids. Written as DNA, the CDR3 is TGCAGCGTCGGGTGGGGCAAGTCAGATACGCAGTATTTT. This sequence encodes CSVGWGKSDTQYF.

This clonotype came up many times. The chain uses TRBV7-2 and TRBJ2-1; 8 bases fit TRBD2. Germline loops: CDR1 SGHTA, CDR2 FQGNSA. This CDR3 comprises 15 residues. V lost 4 bases and J lost 7; bases outside the gene matches: 9. CDR3 sequence: CASSSGAGAGNEQFF. The CDR3 nucleotides read TGTGCCAGCAGCTCGGGAGCGGGAGCGGGAAATGAGCAGTTCTTC. Based on the CDR3 plus reference TRBV7-2 and TRBJ2-1, the full variable domain is GAGVSQSPSNKVTEKGKDVELRCDPISGHTALYWYRQSLGQGLEFLIYFQGNSAPDKSGLPSDRFSAERTGGSVSTLTIQRTQQEDSAVYLCASSSGAGAGNEQFFGPGTRLTVL.

This clonotype was observed many times. The chain employs TRBV14 and TRBJ2-7; no clear D. Per the germline V gene, CDR1 is SGHDN and CDR2 is FVKESK. The V end was cut by 0 bases, the J end by 2 bases, with 11 bases between. The CDR3 runs 15 residues. CDR3 residues: CASSQDQRRPYEQYF. The DNA for the CDR3 is TGTGCCAGCAGCCAAGATCAACGGAGACCCTACGAGCAGTACTTC.

On this clonotype: One end of the junction fails to match germline, which may point to a read error. The CDR3 loop reads CASSRDRGDEQYF. The CDR3 coding sequence is TGTGCTAGCAGCAGGGACAGGGGAGACGAGCAGTACTTC. The chain recombines TRBV7-7 with TRBJ2-7; 10 nucleotides agree with TRBD1. Germline CDR1 reads SSHAT; CDR2 reads FNYEAQ (reference sequence). This CDR3 spans 13 amino acids.

This clonotype showed up many times. The chain combines TRBV20-1 with TRBJ2-5, with 9 positions matching TRBD2. CDR3 length: 15 amino acids. The germline V gene has CDR1 DFQATT and CDR2 SNEGSKA (reference sequence). The CDR3 DNA follows: TGCAGCGCCACAAGAAGCGGGAGGAAAGAAGAGACCCAGTACTTC. Translated: CSATRSGRKEETQYF.

This clonotype was counted between two and nine times. The V and J genes are TRBV7-2 and TRBJ2-3, with 8 bases that match TRBD2. The germline CDR1 and CDR2 sequences are SGHTA and FQGNSA. Unmatched junction bases numbered 8, after V lost 6 bases and J lost 6 bases. The CDR3 covers 14 residues. CDR3 DNA sequence: TGTGCCAGCAGTTCGGGACTAGATCTTGATACGCAGTATTTT. Amino acids: CASSSGLDLDTQYF.